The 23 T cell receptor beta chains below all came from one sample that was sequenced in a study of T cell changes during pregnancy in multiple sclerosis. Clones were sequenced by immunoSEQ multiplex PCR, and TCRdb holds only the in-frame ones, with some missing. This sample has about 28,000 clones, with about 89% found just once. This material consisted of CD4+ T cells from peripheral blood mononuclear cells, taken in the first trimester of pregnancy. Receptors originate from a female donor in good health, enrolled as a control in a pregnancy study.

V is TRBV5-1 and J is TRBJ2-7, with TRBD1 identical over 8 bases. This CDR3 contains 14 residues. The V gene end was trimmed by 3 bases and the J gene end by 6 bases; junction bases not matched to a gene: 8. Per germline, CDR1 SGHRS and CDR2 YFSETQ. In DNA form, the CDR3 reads TGCGCCAGCAGCTCGGTAGCAGGGGGCCGCGAGCAGTACTTC. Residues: CASSSVAGGREQYF. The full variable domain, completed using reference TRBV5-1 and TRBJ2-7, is KAGVTQTPRYLIKTRGQQVTLSCSPISGHRSVSWYQQTPGQGLQFLFEYFSETQRNKGNFPGRFSGRQFSNSRSEMNVSTLELGDSALYLCASSSVAGGREQYFGPGTRLTVT.

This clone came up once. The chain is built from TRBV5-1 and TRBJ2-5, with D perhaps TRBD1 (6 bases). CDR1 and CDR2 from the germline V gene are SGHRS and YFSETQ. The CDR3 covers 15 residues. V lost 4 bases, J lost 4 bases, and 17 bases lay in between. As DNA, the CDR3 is TGCGCCAGCAGCGTACAGGGTGTGAAGGGAGAGACCCAGTACTTC. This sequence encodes CASSVQGVKGETQYF.

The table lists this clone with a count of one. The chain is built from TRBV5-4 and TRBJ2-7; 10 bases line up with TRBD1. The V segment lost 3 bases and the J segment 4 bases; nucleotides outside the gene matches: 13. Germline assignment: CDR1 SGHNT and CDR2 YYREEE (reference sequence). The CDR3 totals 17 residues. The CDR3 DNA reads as TGTGCCAGCAGCTCGAAAAAGCCGGGACAGGGGTTATACGAGCAGTACTTC. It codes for CASSSKKPGQGLYEQYF.

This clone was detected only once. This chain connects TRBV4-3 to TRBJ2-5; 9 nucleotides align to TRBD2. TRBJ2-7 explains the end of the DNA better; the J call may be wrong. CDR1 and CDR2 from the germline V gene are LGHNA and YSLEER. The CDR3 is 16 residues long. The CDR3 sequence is CASSQDLVAGVYEQYF. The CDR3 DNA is TGCGCCAGCAGCCAAGATCTGGTAGCGGGAGTATACGAGCAGTACTTC.

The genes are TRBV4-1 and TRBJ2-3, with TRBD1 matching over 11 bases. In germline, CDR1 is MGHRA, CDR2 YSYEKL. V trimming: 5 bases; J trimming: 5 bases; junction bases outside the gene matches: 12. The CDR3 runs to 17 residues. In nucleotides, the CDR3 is TGCGCCAGCAGCGCAGATTGGAGGACAGGGGGCGTAGATACGCAGTATTTT. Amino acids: CASSADWRTGGVDTQYF.

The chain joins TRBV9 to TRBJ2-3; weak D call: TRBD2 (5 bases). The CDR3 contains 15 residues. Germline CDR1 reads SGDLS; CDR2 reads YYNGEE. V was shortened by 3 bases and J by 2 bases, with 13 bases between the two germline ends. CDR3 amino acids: CASSATLDSTDTQYF. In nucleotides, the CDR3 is TGTGCCAGCAGCGCCACTTTGGACTCCACAGATACGCAGTATTTT.

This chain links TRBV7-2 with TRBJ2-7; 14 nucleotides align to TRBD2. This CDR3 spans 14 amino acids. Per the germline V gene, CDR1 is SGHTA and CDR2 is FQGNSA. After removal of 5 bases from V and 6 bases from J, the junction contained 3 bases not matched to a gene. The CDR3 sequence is CASSTTSGRAEQYF. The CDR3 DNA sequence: TGTGCCAGCAGCACGACTAGCGGGAGGGCCGAGCAGTACTTC.

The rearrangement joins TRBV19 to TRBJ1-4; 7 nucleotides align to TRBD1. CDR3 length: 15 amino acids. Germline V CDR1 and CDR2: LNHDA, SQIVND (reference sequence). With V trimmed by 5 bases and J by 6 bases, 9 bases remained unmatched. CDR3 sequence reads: CASSPWTGSDEKLFF. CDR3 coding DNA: TGTGCCAGTAGTCCGTGGACAGGATCGGATGAAAAACTGTTTTTT.

The CDR3 loop reads CASSTAGYTDTQYF. CDR3 DNA sequence: TGTGCCAGCAGCACAGCGGGTTACACAGATACGCAGTATTTT. The chain links TRBV7-3 to TRBJ2-3, with a possible D match to TRBD2 (6 bases). Deletions cut 5 bases from V and 2 bases from J, with 11 bases between. This CDR3 comprises 14 residues. The germline V gene encodes CDR1 SGHTA and CDR2 FQGTGA. The variable domain in full, with the rest retrieved from reference TRBV7-3 and TRBJ2-3, is GAGVSQTPSNKVTEKGKYVELRCDPISGHTALYWYRQSLGQGPEFLIYFQGTGAADDSGLPNDRFFAVRPEGSVSTLKIQRTERGDSAVYLCASSTAGYTDTQYFGPGTRLTVL.

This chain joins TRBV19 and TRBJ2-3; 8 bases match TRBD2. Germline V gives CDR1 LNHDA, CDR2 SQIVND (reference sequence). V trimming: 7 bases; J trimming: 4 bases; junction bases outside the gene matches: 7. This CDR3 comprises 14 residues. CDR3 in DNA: TGTGCCAGTACGGACGGGGGGGCCGCAGATACGCAGTATTTT. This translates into CASTDGGAADTQYF.

The CDR3 nucleotides read TGCGCCAGCAGCCTAGCAGGGCTACTCCAAGAGACCCAGTACTTC. Translating gives CASSLAGLLQETQYF. The rearrangement links TRBV4-1 to TRBJ2-5, with D maybe TRBD1 (5 bases). Germline V gene data show CDR1 as MGHRA and CDR2 as YSYEKL. V was trimmed by 4 bases and J by 1 base, leaving 13 bases between them. CDR3 size: 15 residues.

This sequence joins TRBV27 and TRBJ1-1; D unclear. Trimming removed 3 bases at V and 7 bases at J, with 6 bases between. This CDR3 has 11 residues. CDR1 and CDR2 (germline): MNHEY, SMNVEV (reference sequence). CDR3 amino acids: CASSFLNEAFF. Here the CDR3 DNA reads TGTGCCAGCAGTTTTTTAAATGAAGCTTTCTTT.

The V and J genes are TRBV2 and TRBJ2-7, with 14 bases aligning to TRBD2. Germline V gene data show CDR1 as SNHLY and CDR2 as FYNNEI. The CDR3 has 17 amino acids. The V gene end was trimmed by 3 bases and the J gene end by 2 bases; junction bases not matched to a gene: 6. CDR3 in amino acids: CASSDPGLAGVTYEQYF. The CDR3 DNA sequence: TGTGCCAGCAGTGATCCGGGACTAGCGGGAGTAACCTACGAGCAGTACTTC.

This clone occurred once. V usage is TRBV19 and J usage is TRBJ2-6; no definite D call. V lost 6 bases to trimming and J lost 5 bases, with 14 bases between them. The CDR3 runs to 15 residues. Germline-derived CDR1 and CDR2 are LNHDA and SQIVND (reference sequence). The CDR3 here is CASRTSVLWANVLTF. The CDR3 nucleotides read TGTGCCAGTAGGACTTCGGTACTTTGGGCCAACGTCCTGACTTTC.

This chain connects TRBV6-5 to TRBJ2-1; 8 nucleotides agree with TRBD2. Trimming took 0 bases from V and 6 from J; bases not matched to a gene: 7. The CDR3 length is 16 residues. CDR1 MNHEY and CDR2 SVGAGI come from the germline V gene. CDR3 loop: CASSYSILADINEQFF. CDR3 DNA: TGTGCCAGCAGTTACTCGATACTAGCGGACATCAATGAGCAGTTCTTC.

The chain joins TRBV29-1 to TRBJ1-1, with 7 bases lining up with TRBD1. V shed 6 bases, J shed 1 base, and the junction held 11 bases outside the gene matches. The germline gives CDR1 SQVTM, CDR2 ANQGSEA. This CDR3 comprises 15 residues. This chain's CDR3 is CSVSQTGNENTEAFF. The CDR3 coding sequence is TGCAGCGTCTCCCAGACAGGGAACGAGAACACTGAAGCTTTCTTT.

The DNA for the CDR3 is TGCGCCAGCGCTTGGGGACAAAACACCGGGGAGCTGTTTTTT. As protein: CASAWGQNTGELFF. The chain combines TRBV5-1 with TRBJ2-2; TRBD1 is a possible D gene (6 bases). CDR1 and CDR2 from the germline V gene are SGHRS and YFSETQ. V dropped 7 bases and J dropped 2 bases, with 12 bases sitting between them. This CDR3 has 14 residues.

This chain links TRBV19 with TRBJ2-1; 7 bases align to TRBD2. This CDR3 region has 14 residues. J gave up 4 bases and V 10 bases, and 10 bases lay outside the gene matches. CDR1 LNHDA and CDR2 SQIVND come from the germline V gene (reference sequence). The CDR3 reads CATGAGVAYNEQFF. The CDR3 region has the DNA TGTGCCACTGGGGCGGGGGTTGCGTACAATGAGCAGTTCTTC.

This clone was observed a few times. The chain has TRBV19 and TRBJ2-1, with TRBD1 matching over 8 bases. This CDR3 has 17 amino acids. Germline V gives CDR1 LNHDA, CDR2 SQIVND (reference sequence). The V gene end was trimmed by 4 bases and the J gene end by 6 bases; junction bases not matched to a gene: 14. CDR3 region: CASSRRRGQAASNEQFF. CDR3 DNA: TGTGCCAGTAGTAGAAGAAGGGGACAGGCCGCCTCCAATGAGCAGTTCTTC.

The CDR3 DNA reads as TGTGCCAGCAGCTTGAACGCGGGAGGGTACCAAGGGGAGACCCAGTACTTC. It is translated as CASSLNAGGYQGETQYF. This sequence joins TRBV5-8 and TRBJ2-5, with 9 bases matching TRBD2. CDR3 length: 17 amino acids. Per the germline V gene, CDR1 is SGHTS and CDR2 is YDEGEE. The ends lost 1 base at V and 5 bases at J; junction bases unmatched: 12.

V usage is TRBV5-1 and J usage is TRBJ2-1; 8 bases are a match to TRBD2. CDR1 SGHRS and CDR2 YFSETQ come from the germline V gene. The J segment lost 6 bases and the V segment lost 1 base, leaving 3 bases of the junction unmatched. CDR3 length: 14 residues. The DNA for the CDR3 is TGCGCCAGCAGCTTGACGGGGGGGTCCAATGAGCAGTTCTTC. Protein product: CASSLTGGSNEQFF.

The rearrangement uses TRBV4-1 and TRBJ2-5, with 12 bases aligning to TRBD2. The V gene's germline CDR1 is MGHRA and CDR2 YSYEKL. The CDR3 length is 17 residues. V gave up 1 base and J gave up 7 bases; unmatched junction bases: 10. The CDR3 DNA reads TGCGCCAGCAGCCAAGGTGTAGCTAGCGGGAGGGCCCCGACCCAGTACTTC. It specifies CASSQGVASGRAPTQYF.

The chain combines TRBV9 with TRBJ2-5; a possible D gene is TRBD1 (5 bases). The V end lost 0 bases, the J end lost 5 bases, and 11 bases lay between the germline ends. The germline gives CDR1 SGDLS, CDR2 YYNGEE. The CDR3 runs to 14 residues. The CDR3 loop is CASSVGREGETQYF. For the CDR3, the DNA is TGTGCCAGCAGCGTAGGCAGGGAAGGGGAGACCCAGTACTTC.